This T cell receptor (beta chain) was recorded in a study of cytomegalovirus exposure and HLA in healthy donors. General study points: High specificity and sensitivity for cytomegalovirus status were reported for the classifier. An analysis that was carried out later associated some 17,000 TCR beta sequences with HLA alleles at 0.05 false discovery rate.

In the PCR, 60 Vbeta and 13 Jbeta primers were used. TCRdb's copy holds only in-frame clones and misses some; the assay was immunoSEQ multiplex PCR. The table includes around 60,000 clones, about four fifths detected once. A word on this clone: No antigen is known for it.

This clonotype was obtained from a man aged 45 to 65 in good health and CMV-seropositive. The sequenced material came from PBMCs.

The CDR3 spells CASRIRGQNTEAFF. The CDR3 coding sequence is TGTGCCAGCAGGATCCGGGGACAGAACACTGAAGCTTTCTTT. The chain carries TRBV5-4 and TRBJ1-1; D is perhaps TRBD1 (6 bases). CDR1 and CDR2 from the germline V gene are SGHNT and YYREEE (reference sequence). Between the trimmed V and J ends, which lost 5 bases and 1 base, there was a span of 12 bases. CDR3 length: 14 residues.